This TCR beta chain was profiled in a study of T cells after posttransplantation cyclophosphamide. The CDR3 has 16 amino acids. Germline V lookup: CDR1 LGHNA, CDR2 YNFKEQ. Trimming stripped 3 bases from V and 0 bases from J, with 13 bases between. Generated by immunoSEQ multiplex PCR, the TCRdb table keeps only in-frame clones and is missing some. Here the sample spans some 21,000 clones, around 98% being singletons. Turning to this clone: Its antigen is undetermined.

Peripheral blood was collected from the related graft donor on the marrow donation day. Overall study findings and caveats: TRB clonality was highly associated with recipient CMV seropositivity and reactivation.

The chain uses TRBV4-2 and TRBJ2-3; D is ambiguous. The clonotype comes from a man aged 40-50 years in good health, CMV-negative, and a related stem cell transplant donor. Material: naive CD8+ T cells sorted from PBMCs. Here the CDR3 reads CASSQNRRLSTDTQYF. The CDR3 region has the DNA TGTGCCAGCAGCCAGAATAGGCGGCTAAGCACAGATACGCAGTATTTT.